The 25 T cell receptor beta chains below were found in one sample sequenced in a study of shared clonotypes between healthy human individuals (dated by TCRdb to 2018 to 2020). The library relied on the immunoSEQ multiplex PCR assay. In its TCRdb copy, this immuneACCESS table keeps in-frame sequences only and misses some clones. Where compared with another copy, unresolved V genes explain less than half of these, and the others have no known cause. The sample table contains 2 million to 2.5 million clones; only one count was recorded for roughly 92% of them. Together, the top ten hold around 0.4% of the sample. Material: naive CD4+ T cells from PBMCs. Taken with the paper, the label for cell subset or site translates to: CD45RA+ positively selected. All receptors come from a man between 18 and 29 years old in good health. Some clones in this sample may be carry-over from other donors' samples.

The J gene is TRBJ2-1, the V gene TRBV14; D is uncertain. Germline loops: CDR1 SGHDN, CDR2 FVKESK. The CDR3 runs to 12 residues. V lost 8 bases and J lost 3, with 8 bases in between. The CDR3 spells CASSSVYNEQFF. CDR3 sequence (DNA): TGTGCCAGCTCGTCAGTCTACAATGAGCAGTTCTTC.

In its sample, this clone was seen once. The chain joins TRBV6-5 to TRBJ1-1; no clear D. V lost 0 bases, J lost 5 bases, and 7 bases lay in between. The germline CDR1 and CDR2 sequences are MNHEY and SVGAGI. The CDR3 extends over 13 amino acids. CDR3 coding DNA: TGTGCCAGCAGTTACTCGTACGGGACTGAAGCTTTCTTT. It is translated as CASSYSYGTEAFF.

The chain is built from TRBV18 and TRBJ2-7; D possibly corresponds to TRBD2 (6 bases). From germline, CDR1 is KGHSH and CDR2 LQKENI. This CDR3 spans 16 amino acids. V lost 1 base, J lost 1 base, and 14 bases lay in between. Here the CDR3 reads CASSPLGGAGSYEQYF. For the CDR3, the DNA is TGTGCCAGCTCACCACTCGGTGGTGCGGGGTCCTACGAGCAGTACTTC.

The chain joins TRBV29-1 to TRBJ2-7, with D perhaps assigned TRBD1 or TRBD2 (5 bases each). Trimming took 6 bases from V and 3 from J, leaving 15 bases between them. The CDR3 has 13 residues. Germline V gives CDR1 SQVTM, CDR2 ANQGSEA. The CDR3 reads CSVSGPGNYEQYF. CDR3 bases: TGCAGCGTCTCGGGGCCGGGGAACTACGAGCAGTACTTC.

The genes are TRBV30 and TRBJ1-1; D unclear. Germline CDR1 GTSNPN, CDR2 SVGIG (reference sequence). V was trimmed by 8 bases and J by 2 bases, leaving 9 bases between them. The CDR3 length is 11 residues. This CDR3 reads CAGGSNTEAFF. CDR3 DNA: TGTGCCGGAGGGAGTAACACTGAAGCTTTCTTT.

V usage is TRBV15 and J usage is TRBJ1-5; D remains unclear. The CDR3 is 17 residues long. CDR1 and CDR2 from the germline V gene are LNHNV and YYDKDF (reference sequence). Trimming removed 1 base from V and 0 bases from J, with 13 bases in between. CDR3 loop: CATSRVADLYSNQPQHF. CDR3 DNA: TGTGCCACCAGCAGAGTGGCTGATCTTTATAGCAATCAGCCCCAGCATTTT.

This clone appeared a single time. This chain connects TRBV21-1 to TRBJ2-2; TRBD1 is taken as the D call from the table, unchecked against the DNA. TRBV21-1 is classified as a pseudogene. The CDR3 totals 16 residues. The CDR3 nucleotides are TGTGCCAGCAGCGATAACCGGGACAGCCCTACCGGGGAGCTGTTTTTT. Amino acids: CASSDNRDSPTGELFF.

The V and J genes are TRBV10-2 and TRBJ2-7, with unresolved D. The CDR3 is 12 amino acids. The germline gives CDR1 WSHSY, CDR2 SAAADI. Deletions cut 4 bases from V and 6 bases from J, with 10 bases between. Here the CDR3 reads CASSVRFGEQYF. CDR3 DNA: TGCGCCAGCAGTGTACGGTTCGGCGAGCAGTACTTC.

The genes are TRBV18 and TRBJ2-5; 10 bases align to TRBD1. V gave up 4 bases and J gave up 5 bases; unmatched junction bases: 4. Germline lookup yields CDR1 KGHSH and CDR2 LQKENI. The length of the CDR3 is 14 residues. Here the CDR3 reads CASSRTGGEETQYF. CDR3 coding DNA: TGTGCCAGCTCACGGACAGGGGGAGAGGAGACCCAGTACTTC.

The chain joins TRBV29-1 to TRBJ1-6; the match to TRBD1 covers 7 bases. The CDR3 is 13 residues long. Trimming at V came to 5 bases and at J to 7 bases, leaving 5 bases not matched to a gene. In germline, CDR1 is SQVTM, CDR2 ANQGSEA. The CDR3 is CSVTGTANSPLHF. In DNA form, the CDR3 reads TGCAGCGTTACCGGGACAGCCAATTCACCCCTCCACTTT.

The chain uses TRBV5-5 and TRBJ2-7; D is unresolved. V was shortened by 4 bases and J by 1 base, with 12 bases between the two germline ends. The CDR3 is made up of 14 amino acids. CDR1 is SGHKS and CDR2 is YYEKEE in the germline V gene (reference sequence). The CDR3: CASSTPGVSYEQYF. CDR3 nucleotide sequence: TGTGCCAGCAGCACCCCCGGAGTGTCCTACGAGCAGTACTTC.

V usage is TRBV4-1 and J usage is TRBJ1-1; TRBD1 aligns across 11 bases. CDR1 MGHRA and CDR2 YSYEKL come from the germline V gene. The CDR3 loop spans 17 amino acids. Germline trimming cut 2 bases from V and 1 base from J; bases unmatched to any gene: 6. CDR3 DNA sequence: TGCGCCAGCAGCCAATTAGGGACAGGGGGGCGGAACACTGAAGCTTTCTTT. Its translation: CASSQLGTGGRNTEAFF.

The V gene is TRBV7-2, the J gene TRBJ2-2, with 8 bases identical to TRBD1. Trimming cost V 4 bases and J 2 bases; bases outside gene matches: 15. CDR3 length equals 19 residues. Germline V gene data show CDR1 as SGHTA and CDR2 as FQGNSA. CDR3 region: CASSSNRNRQGKNTGELFF. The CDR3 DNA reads TGTGCCAGCAGCTCCAACCGGAATAGACAGGGGAAAAACACCGGGGAGCTGTTTTTT.

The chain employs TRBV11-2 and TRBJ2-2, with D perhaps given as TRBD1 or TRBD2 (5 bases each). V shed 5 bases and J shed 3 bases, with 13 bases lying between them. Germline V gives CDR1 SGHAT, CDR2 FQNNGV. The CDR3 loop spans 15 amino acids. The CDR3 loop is CASSNWDGYTGELFF. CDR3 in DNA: TGTGCCAGCAGCAATTGGGACGGCTACACCGGGGAGCTGTTTTTT.

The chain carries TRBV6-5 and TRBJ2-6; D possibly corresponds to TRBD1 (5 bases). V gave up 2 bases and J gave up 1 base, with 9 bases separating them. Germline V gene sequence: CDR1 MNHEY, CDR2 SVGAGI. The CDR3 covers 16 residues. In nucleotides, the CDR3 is TGTGCCAGCAGTTACGAGGCAGGGTCTGGGGCCAACGTCCTGACTTTC. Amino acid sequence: CASSYEAGSGANVLTF.

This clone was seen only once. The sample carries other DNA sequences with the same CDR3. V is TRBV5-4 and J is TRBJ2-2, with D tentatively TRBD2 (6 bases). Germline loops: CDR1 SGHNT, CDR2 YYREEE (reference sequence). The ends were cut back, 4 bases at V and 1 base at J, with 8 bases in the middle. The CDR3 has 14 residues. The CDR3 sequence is CASSLGGNTGELFF. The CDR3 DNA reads TGTGCCAGCAGCCTCGGGGGGAACACCGGGGAGCTGTTTTTT.

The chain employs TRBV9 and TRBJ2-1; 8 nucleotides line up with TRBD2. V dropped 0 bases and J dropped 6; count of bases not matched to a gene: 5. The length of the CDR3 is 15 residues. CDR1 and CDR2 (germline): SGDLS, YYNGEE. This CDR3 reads CASSVEYGRGNEQFF. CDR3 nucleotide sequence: TGTGCCAGCAGCGTAGAGTACGGGAGGGGCAATGAGCAGTTCTTC.

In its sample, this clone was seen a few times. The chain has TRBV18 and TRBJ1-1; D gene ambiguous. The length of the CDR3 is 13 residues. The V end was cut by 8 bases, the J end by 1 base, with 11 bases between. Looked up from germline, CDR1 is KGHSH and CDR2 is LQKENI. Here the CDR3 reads CASLRTANTEAFF. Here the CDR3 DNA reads TGTGCCAGCCTACGGACGGCGAACACTGAAGCTTTCTTT.

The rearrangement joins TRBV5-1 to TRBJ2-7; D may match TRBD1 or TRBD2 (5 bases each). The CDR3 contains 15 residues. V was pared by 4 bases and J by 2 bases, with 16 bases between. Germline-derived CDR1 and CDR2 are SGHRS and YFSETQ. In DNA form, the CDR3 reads TGCGCCAGCAGCCTGGGACCGGACGGGGCCTACGAGCAGTACTTC. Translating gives CASSLGPDGAYEQYF. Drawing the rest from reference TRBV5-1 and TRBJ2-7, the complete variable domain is KAGVTQTPRYLIKTRGQQVTLSCSPISGHRSVSWYQQTPGQGLQFLFEYFSETQRNKGNFPGRFSGRQFSNSRSEMNVSTLELGDSALYLCASSLGPDGAYEQYFGPGTRLTVT.

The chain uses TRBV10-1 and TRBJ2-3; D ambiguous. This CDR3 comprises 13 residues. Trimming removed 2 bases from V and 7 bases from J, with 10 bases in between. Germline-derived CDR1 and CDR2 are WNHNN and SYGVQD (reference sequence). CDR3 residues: CASSEVGYNTQYF. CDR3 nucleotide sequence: TGCGCCAGCAGTGAGGTAGGCTACAATACGCAGTATTTT.

CDR3 nucleotides: TGTGCCATCGTAGACCTCTACTATGGCTACACCTTC. Its protein is CAIVDLYYGYTF. The chain links TRBV10-3 to TRBJ1-2; D gene ambiguous. CDR1 ENHRY and CDR2 SYGVKD come from the germline V gene. Trimming took off 8 bases at V and 3 bases at J, with 10 bases between the two ends. The CDR3 covers 12 residues.

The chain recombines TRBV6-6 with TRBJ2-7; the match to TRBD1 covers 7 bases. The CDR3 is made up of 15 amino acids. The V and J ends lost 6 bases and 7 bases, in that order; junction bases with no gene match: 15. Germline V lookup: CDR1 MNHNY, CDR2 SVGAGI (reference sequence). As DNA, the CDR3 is TGTGCCAGCAGACCTGACAGGGAAGGTAGTCGGGAGCAGTACTTC. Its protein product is CASRPDREGSREQYF.

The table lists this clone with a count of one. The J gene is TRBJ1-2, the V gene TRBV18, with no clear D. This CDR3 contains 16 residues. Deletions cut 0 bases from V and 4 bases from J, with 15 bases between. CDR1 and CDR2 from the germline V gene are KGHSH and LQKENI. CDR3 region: CASSPPNPGSSYGYTF. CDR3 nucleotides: TGTGCCAGCTCACCACCCAACCCGGGGTCCTCCTATGGCTACACCTTC.

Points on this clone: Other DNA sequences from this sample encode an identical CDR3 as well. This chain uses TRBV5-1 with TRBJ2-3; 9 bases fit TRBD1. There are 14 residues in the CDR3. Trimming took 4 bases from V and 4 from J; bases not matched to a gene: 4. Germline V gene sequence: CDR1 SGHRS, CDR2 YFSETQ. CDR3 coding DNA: TGCGCCAGCAGCCTGGGACAGGGCGCAGATACGCAGTATTTT. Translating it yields CASSLGQGADTQYF.

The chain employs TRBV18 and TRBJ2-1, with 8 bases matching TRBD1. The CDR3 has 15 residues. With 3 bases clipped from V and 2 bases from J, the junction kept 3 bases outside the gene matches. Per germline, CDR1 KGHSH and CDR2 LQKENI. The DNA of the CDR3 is TGTGCCAGCTCACCGGTACAGGGGGCCTACAATGAGCAGTTCTTC. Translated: CASSPVQGAYNEQFF.